This section outlines one T cell receptor beta chain sequence together with its context. Its antigen is not identified. Only in-frame clones appear in the TCRdb table, and some are missing; sequencing was by immunoSEQ multiplex PCR. The sample lists about 100,000 clones, roughly 87% occurring once. The record originates from a study of graft-versus-host responses after intestinal transplantation. Study background: Recipients were all induced with anti-thymocyte globulin, then given tacrolimus and steroids for around three years.

Germline V gives CDR1 MDHEN, CDR2 SYDVKM. Trimming shortened V by 3 bases and J by 4 bases, and 14 bases separated the two germline ends. There are 15 residues in the CDR3. The chain carries TRBV28 and TRBJ2-3, with D perhaps TRBD1 or TRBD2 (5 bases each). The source of this sequence is a human donor who was the organ donor for an intestinal transplant. Sequencing used unstimulated CD4+ T cells sorted from spleen or lymph node cells, obtained before transplant. This chain's CDR3 is CASSFMGVRADTQYF. DNA for the CDR3: TGTGCCAGCAGTTTTATGGGGGTAAGGGCAGATACGCAGTATTTT.